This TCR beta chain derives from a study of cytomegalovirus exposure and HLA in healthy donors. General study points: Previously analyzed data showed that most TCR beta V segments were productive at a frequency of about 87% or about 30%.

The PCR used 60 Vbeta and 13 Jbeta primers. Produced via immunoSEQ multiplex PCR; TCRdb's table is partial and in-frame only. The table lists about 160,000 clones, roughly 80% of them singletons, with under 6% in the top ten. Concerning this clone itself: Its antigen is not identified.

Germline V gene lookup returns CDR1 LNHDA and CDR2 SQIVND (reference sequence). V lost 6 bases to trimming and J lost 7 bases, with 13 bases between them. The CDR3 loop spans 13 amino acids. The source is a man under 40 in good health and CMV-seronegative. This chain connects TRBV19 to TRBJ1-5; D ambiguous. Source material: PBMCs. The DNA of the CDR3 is TGTGCCAGTAGCGACCTGCCGGGGCAGCCCCAGCATTTT. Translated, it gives CASSDLPGQPQHF.